This T cell receptor (beta chain) was captured by sequencing in a study of beta chain features in type 1 diabetes. Study findings and constraints: It was among patients, rather than healthy donors, that naive, central memory and Treg TCRB repertoires appeared more similar. Any HLA type influence on TCRB rearrangement was left unresolved here. Because the template was cDNA, high-expressing cells might be over-represented.

This clone was counted a few times. What it binds is not known. As every portion of the isolated RNA was reverse transcribed, the sequencing read expressed TCRB transcripts. Only in-frame clones appear in the TCRdb table, and some are missing; sequencing was by immunoSEQ multiplex PCR. The sample contains roughly 230,000 clones, over 8.5% of which appear only once. Germline trimming cut 4 bases from V and 4 bases from J; bases unmatched to any gene: 14. The CDR3 extends over 17 amino acids. CDR1 is SGHRS, CDR2 YFSETQ, per germline. All of the sorted populations showed purity greater than 95%. This chain joins TRBV5-1 and TRBJ1-2, with 9 bases aligning to TRBD1. This TCR was sampled from a woman aged 18-35 years in good health. Sequencing was performed on naive CD4+ T cells from blood. The CDR3 sequence: CASSGTETGGGSYGYTF. The CDR3 DNA reads as TGCGCCAGCAGCGGAACAGAAACAGGGGGCGGTAGCTATGGCTACACCTTC.